This T cell receptor beta chain was observed in a study of beta chain features in type 1 diabetes. The collection from each donor was one heparinised blood draw averaging roughly 100 mL. Based on CD45RO/CCR7/CD25/CD127/CD95/CD27, CD4+ regulatory, stem cell-like memory, naive and central memory cells were sorted. All of the isolated RNA was reverse transcribed, so expressed TCRB transcripts were sequenced. TCRdb's table, derived via immunoSEQ multiplex PCR, lists solely in-frame clones and lacks some. The sample shows 110,000 to 150,000 clones, 9% to 10% of them seen only once. Regarding the study as a whole: Junctions at VDJ sites from type 1 diabetes patients had fewer insertions and more deletions. Across all four CD4+ subsets, people with type 1 diabetes showed modestly shorter TCRB CDR3s.

V lost 10 bases and J lost 1, with 16 bases in between. This CDR3 has 14 amino acids. Germline V lookup: CDR1 MNHEY, CDR2 SVGAGI. This clone was seen more than once but under ten times. No antigen is known for it. The genes are TRBV6-5 and TRBJ1-1, with D possibly TRBD1 on 5 matching bases. The source is a woman aged 40 to 55 in good health. Input material: central memory CD4+ T cells from blood. DNA for the CDR3: TGTGCCACCCGACAGAGTTCGGAGAACACTGAAGCTTTCTTT. Protein sequence: CATRQSSENTEAFF.